This is a list of T cell receptor beta chains from one sample in a study of OX40 agonist ivuxolimab in advanced cancers. Here immunoSEQ multiplex PCR was the method, and the copy in TCRdb shows in-frame clones only, minus some. The repertoire has some 100,000 clones, about 90% of them found once; the top ten carry under 0.95%. The sample consisted of CD4+ or CD8+ T cells sorted from blood, taken in a trial of the OX40 agonist ivuxolimab. These receptors all stem from an adult with an advanced solid tumor such as melanoma, head and neck, liver or kidney cancer. Each CDR3 is given with its conserved first and last residue. Fields, in order: D gene, V gene, clone size, J gene, CDR3 DNA, CDR3 protein. D genes are given only for firm matches. The listing skips clone size in some rows; elsewhere it reads once, few, many or a size class.

D: TRBD2
V: TRBV7-8
size: -
J: TRBJ2-2
DNA: TGTGCCAGCAGCTCGGTGCGGGAGTCAAACGGGGAGCTGTTTTTT
CDR3: CASSSVRESNGELFF

D: -
V: TRBV19
size: once
J: TRBJ1-3
DNA: TGTGCCAGTAGTATAGAGACATTTATCAGGGTTCCTGGAAACACCATATATTTT
CDR3: CASSIETFIRVPGNTIYF

D: TRBD1
V: TRBV19
size: -
J: TRBJ2-7
DNA: TGTGCCAGTAGTCTCCGGGACAGCCCCTACGAGCAGTACTTC
CDR3: CASSLRDSPYEQYF

D: -
V: TRBV18
size: -
J: TRBJ2-7
DNA: TGTGCCAGCTCACCACGCGAGTCGAGCTCCTACGAGCAGTACTTC
CDR3: CASSPRESSSYEQYF

D: TRBD2
V: TRBV7-2
size: -
J: TRBJ2-5
DNA: TGTGCCAGCAGCTTAGTAGCTAGCGGGAGAGAGACCCAGTACTTC
CDR3: CASSLVASGRETQYF

D: -
V: TRBV7-2
size: -
J: TRBJ1-2
DNA: TGTGCCAGCAGTATTGTCCCAGAGAACTATGGCTACACCTTC
CDR3: CASSIVPENYGYTF

D: -
V: TRBV7-9
size: -
J: TRBJ1-5
DNA: TGTGCCAGCAGCTTAGGGAGGGTTAGCAATCAGCCCCAGCATTTT
CDR3: CASSLGRVSNQPQHF

D: -
V: TRBV5-1
size: -
J: TRBJ2-3
DNA: TGCGCCAGCAGCTTGGAGCGGAACACAGATACGCAGTATTTT
CDR3: CASSLERNTDTQYF

D: -
V: TRBV19
size: -
J: TRBJ1-2
DNA: TGTGCCAGTAGTATAGCGGCGGGCGTCTATGGCTACACCTTC
CDR3: CASSIAAGVYGYTF

D: -
V: TRBV18
size: -
J: TRBJ1-1
DNA: TGTGCCAGCTCTAGGGGGGGCGCGGACACTGAAGCTTTCTTT
CDR3: CASSRGGADTEAFF

D: TRBD2
V: TRBV5-1
size: -
J: TRBJ2-7
DNA: TGCGCCAGCAGCCGGAGCGGGAAGGCTGAGCAGTACTTC
CDR3: CASSRSGKAEQYF

D: -
V: TRBV5-8
size: -
J: TRBJ2-7
DNA: TGTGCCAGCAGCTTGAGGTTGGGGGCCGAGCAGTACTTC
CDR3: CASSLRLGAEQYF

D: -
V: TRBV5-6
size: -
J: TRBJ2-1
DNA: TGTGCCAGCAGCTTGTATTTAAACAATGAGCAGTTCTTC
CDR3: CASSLYLNNEQFF

D: -
V: TRBV5-1
size: -
J: TRBJ2-5
DNA: TGCGCCAGCAGCCGGAACAGAGGGGAGACCCAGTACTTC
CDR3: CASSRNRGETQYF

D: -
V: TRBV19
size: -
J: TRBJ2-1
DNA: TGTGCCAGTAGTACAACAGGGTTCAATGAGCAGTTCTTC
CDR3: CASSTTGFNEQFF

D: TRBD2
V: TRBV19
size: -
J: TRBJ2-7
DNA: TGTGCCAGTAGTCCCCGTTTTGGAGCGGGAGCCTACGAGCAGTACTTC
CDR3: CASSPRFGAGAYEQYF

D: TRBD2
V: TRBV30
size: -
J: TRBJ2-5
DNA: TGTGCCTGGGGGGCCATGGGCCCAGGGACTAGCGGGAGAAAGACCCAGTACTTC
CDR3: CAWGAMGPGTSGRKTQYF

D: -
V: TRBV7-3
size: -
J: TRBJ1-1
DNA: TGTGCCAGCAGCTTACCGGGGGGCACTGAAGCTTTCTTT
CDR3: CASSLPGGTEAFF

D: TRBD1
V: TRBV12-5
size: -
J: TRBJ2-1
DNA: TGTGCTAGTGGACCCGGACAGGGGCGGAACAATGAGCAGTTCTTC
CDR3: CASGPGQGRNNEQFF

D: -
V: TRBV7-2
size: -
J: TRBJ2-3
DNA: TGTGCCAGCAGCGCCAGGGGGGGTAGCACAGATACGCAGTATTTT
CDR3: CASSARGGSTDTQYF

D: TRBD2
V: TRBV7-2
size: -
J: TRBJ2-2
DNA: TGTGCCAGCAGCCACAACGCGGCTAGCGGGACCGGGGAGCTGTTTTTT
CDR3: CASSHNAASGTGELFF

D: -
V: TRBV6-1
size: -
J: TRBJ2-3
DNA: TGTGCCAGCATGGGGACGGGCTGGGGCACAGATACGCAGTATTTT
CDR3: CASMGTGWGTDTQYF

D: -
V: TRBV2
size: -
J: TRBJ1-1
DNA: TGTGCCAGCAGTGACCAGACTCAAGGGAACACTGAAGCTTTCTTT
CDR3: CASSDQTQGNTEAFF

D: TRBD2
V: TRBV7-2
size: -
J: TRBJ2-2
DNA: TGTGCCAGCAGCTCCCCGGGACTAGCGTCGACCGGGGAGCTGTTTTTT
CDR3: CASSSPGLASTGELFF

D: -
V: TRBV19
size: once
J: TRBJ2-5
DNA: TGTGCCAGTAGTATCTCGGCAGGGGAACAAGAGACCCAGTACTTC
CDR3: CASSISAGEQETQYF

D: -
V: TRBV7-2
size: -
J: TRBJ1-1
DNA: TGTGCCAGCAGCTTAGGATTCACTGAAGCTTTCTTT
CDR3: CASSLGFTEAFF

D: -
V: TRBV7-9
size: -
J: TRBJ2-5
DNA: TGTGCCAGCAGCTCGGTCCTGGGGACCCAGTACTTC
CDR3: CASSSVLGTQYF

D: -
V: TRBV7-8
size: -
J: TRBJ1-2
DNA: TGTGCCAGCAGCCTCCAGGGTACTGGCTACACCTTC
CDR3: CASSLQGTGYTF

D: TRBD1
V: TRBV5-1
size: once
J: TRBJ1-1
DNA: TGCGCCAGCGGCACAGGGGAGAAAGCTTTCTTT
CDR3: CASGTGEKAFF

D: -
V: TRBV18
size: -
J: TRBJ2-6
DNA: TGTGCCAGCTCACTTGGGGTGGACAGATCTGGGGCCAACGTCCTGACTTTC
CDR3: CASSLGVDRSGANVLTF

D: -
V: TRBV28
size: -
J: TRBJ2-7
DNA: TGTGCCAGCAGTTTCCCCCGGGCCGGCAGCAAATACGAGCAGTACTTC
CDR3: CASSFPRAGSKYEQYF

D: TRBD1
V: TRBV6-1
size: -
J: TRBJ2-3
DNA: TGTGCCAGCAGTGGGTTGACAGGGGGCCATGGAACAGATACGCAGTATTTT
CDR3: CASSGLTGGHGTDTQYF

D: -
V: TRBV19
size: -
J: TRBJ2-7
DNA: TGTGCCAGTAGTATCACGGGAGAAGTGGGCTACGAGCAGTACTTC
CDR3: CASSITGEVGYEQYF

D: TRBD1
V: TRBV30
size: -
J: TRBJ1-5
DNA: TGTGCCTGGAGTGCCCCGGGACAGCGGAATCAGCCCCAGCATTTT
CDR3: CAWSAPGQRNQPQHF

D: -
V: TRBV27
size: -
J: TRBJ1-4
DNA: TGTGCCAGCAGTTGGTCTCTAGGCGAAAAACTGTTTTTT
CDR3: CASSWSLGEKLFF

D: -
V: TRBV6-6
size: -
J: TRBJ2-7
DNA: TGTGCCAGTGAGGCGGGTTCCCTCTACGAGCAGTACTTC
CDR3: CASEAGSLYEQYF

D: TRBD2
V: TRBV11-3
size: -
J: TRBJ2-5
DNA: TGTGCCAGCAGCGCCACTAGCGGGAGGCCACAAGAGACCCAGTACTTC
CDR3: CASSATSGRPQETQYF

D: -
V: TRBV6-1
size: -
J: TRBJ1-1
DNA: TGTGCCAGCGGGAAGGACTGGTCCACTGAAGCTTTCTTT
CDR3: CASGKDWSTEAFF